This T cell receptor beta chain was identified during a study of shared clonotypes between healthy human individuals. At the level of the study: CD8 memory received one plate per donor, CD8 naive two, CD4 memory three and CD4 naive three.

Assay: immunoSEQ multiplex PCR; the TCRdb copy retains only in-frame clones and omits some. The data contain some 2.4 million clones, approximately 93% of them singletons. Each of the donors was a healthy adult who was HIV-negative and had not had a recent acute infection or vaccination. This CDR3 is built from 15 residues. The germline V gene has CDR1 MDHEN and CDR2 SYDVKM. The V and J ends lost 6 bases and 1 base, in that order; junction bases with no gene match: 6. Study-wide results and caveats: Generally, naive subsets came out with larger estimated richness than memory subsets.

This clone was counted once. The antigen is unknown. The source is a man between 18 and 35 years old in good health. Some clones in this sample may be carry-over from other donors' samples. The gene calls are TRBV28 and TRBJ2-7, with 10 bases lining up with TRBD2. Sample: naive CD4+ T cells from PBMCs. The subset denotes: CD45RA+ positively selected. CDR3 coding DNA: TGTGCCAGCAGCCCGCCGGGACTAGCGTCCTACGAGCAGTACTTC. This codes for CASSPPGLASYEQYF.